These T cell receptor beta chains were read from a single sample in a study of Graves' ophthalmopathy and Graves' hyperthyroidism. TCRdb itself ran the multiplex PCR reads through MiXCR, one entry per CDR3 protein. The sample records roughly 350,000 distinct CDR3 sequences, approximately 18% being singletons. The sequenced material came from peripheral blood. Receptors originate from an adult woman with stable Graves' hyperthyroidism. Each CDR3 is given with its conserved first and last residue. A D gene is named only where the DNA matches it firmly. For some rows the clone size is stated as once, few or many, or as a class when expanded; others skip it.

clone size | J gene | V gene | D gene | CDR3 protein | CDR3 DNA
NA | TRBJ2-2 | TRBV7-3 | NA | CASSQMTANTGELFF | TGTGCCAGCAGCCAAATGACGGCAAACACCGGGGAGCTGTTTTTT
many | TRBJ2-7 | TRBV27 | NA | CASSIKGVFYEQYF | TGTGCCAGCAGTATAAAAGGGGTTTTCTACGAGCAGTACTTC
few | TRBJ2-5 | TRBV5-1 | TRBD2 | CASSSGTTETQYF | TGCGCCAGTAGCTCGGGGACTACGGAGACCCAGTACTTC
many | TRBJ1-3 | TRBV28 | NA | CASSLWAVSGNTIYF | TGTGCCAGCAGTTTATGGGCAGTTTCAGGAAACACCATATATTTT
many | TRBJ1-1 | TRBV28 | NA | CASGEQVGNTEAFF | TGTGCCAGCGGGGAACAGGTTGGAAACACTGAAGCTTTCTTT
NA | TRBJ1-1 | TRBV20-1 | NA | CSAIRAPNTEAFF | TGCAGTGCTATCCGGGCTCCGAACACTGAAGCTTTCTTT
many | TRBJ1-5 | TRBV6-1 | NA | CASSEYPTQAASNQPQHF | TGTGCCAGCAGTGAGTACCCCACACAGGCGGCCTCCAATCAGCCCCAGCATTTT
NA | TRBJ1-2 | TRBV12-3/TRBV12-4 | NA | CASSPVGRSYGYTF | TGTGCCAGCAGCCCGGTTGGGCGATCCTATGGCTACACCTTC
many | TRBJ1-5 | TRBV28 | NA | CASTTGRRTAYSNQPQHF | TGTGCCAGTACCACGGGACGGCGAACGGCATATAGCAATCAGCCCCAGCATTTT
many | TRBJ2-7 | TRBV11-2 | TRBD2 | CASSLGVTSGYEQYF | TGTGCCAGCAGCTTAGGTGTGACTAGCGGATACGAGCAGTACTTC
many | TRBJ1-2 | TRBV12-3/TRBV12-4 | NA | CASTTDWLGYTF | TGTGCCAGCACTACGGACTGGTTAGGCTACACCTTC
NA | TRBJ2-5 | TRBV7-2 | NA | CASSLRPYQETQYF | TGTGCCAGCAGCTTACGACCGTACCAAGAGACCCAGTACTTC
once | TRBJ1-5 | TRBV28 | NA | CASSPRGYYSQHF | TGTGCCAGCAGTCCCCGGGGGTATTATTCCCAGCATTTT
few | TRBJ2-7 | TRBV6-2/TRBV6-3 | TRBD2 | CASSPGTSGRSSYEQYF | TGTGCCAGCTCACCCGGGACTAGCGGGAGGAGCTCCTACGAGCAGTACTTC
many | TRBJ2-7 | TRBV6-1 | NA | CASSESPEGFYEQYF | TGTGCCAGCAGTGAATCCCCAGAGGGGTTCTACGAGCAGTACTTC
few | TRBJ1-6 | TRBV27 | NA | CASSRKGTGGYNSPLHF | TGTGCCAGCAGTCGGAAGGGGACGGGAGGATATAATTCACCCCTCCACTTT
many | TRBJ2-5 | TRBV20-1 | TRBD2 | CSATASGKARTQYF | TGCAGTGCTACCGCAAGCGGGAAGGCGAGGACCCAGTACTTC
NA | TRBJ1-2 | TRBV27 | TRBD1 | CASSFGTGGLFGYTF | TGTGCCAGCAGTTTCGGGACAGGGGGATTATTCGGCTACACCTTC
many | TRBJ2-7 | TRBV15 | NA | CATSRVLFYEQYF | TGTGCCACCAGCAGAGTACTCTTTTACGAGCAGTACTTC
many | TRBJ2-7 | TRBV2 | NA | CASSEAPRNEQYF | TGTGCCAGCAGTGAAGCCCCCAGGAACGAGCAGTACTTC
many | TRBJ2-5 | TRBV11-2 | TRBD2 | CASSLPLAGSPEETQYF | TGTGCCAGCAGCTTACCTTTAGCGGGAAGCCCGGAAGAGACCCAGTACTTC
many | TRBJ2-7 | TRBV13 | TRBD2 | CASSPATGTSGPVYEQYF | TGTGCCAGCAGCCCCGCGACCGGGACTAGCGGGCCAGTCTACGAGCAGTACTTC
many | TRBJ1-5 | TRBV27 | NA | CASSFTGPNQPQHF | TGTGCCAGCAGTTTCACAGGTCCCAATCAGCCCCAGCATTTT
many | TRBJ2-2 | TRBV10-1 | TRBD2 | CASGTSAGELFF | TGCGCCAGCGGTACTAGCGCCGGGGAGCTGTTTTTT
NA | TRBJ1-2 | TRBV5-8 | NA | CVSSLAGDYYGYTF | TGTGTCAGCAGCTTGGCCGGGGACTACTATGGCTACACCTTC
NA | TRBJ2-5 | TRBV7-9 | TRBD2 | CASSPQRGSETQHF | TGTGCCAGCAGCCCCCAGCGGGGTTCGGAGACCCAGCACTTC
few | TRBJ2-3 | TRBV11-2 | NA | CASSSDFSTDTQYF | TGTGCCAGCAGTTCAGACTTTAGCACAGATACGCAGTATTTT
many | TRBJ2-6 | TRBV2 | NA | CASTRGTGANVLTF | TGTGCCAGCACCAGGGGCACTGGGGCCAACGTCCTGACTTTC
many | TRBJ2-7 | TRBV6-6 | NA | CASSSIWDRAYEQYF | TGTGCCAGCAGTTCCATCTGGGACCGAGCCTACGAGCAGTACTTC
many | TRBJ2-2 | TRBV12-3/TRBV12-4 | NA | CASSLLAVVTGELFF | TGTGCCAGCAGTTTACTGGCTGTTGTCACCGGGGAGCTGTTTTTT
many | TRBJ1-5 | TRBV15 | NA | CATSRALGTYSNQPQHF | TGTGCCACCAGCAGAGCCCTGGGGACATACAGCAATCAGCCCCAGCATTTT
NA | TRBJ1-5 | TRBV24-1 | NA | CATSETVNNQPQHF | TGTGCCACCAGCGAGACAGTAAACAATCAGCCCCAGCATTTT
NA | TRBJ2-5 | TRBV5-1 | NA | CASSRIDRNQETQYF | TGCGCCAGCAGCCGTATAGACAGAAACCAAGAGACCCAGTACTTC
many | TRBJ2-7 | TRBV4-1 | TRBD2 | CASSQGTSGTTYEQYF | TGCGCCAGCAGCCAAGGGACTAGCGGGACAACCTACGAGCAGTACTTC
many | TRBJ2-7 | TRBV20-1 | NA | CSARDVWGEGDEQYF | TGCAGTGCTAGAGATGTATGGGGGGAAGGGGACGAGCAGTACTTC
many | TRBJ1-2 | TRBV28 | NA | CASSLLQGAAGYTF | TGTGCCAGCAGTTTGTTGCAGGGAGCCGCTGGCTACACCTTC
few | TRBJ2-3 | TRBV24-1 | NA | CATSDPLSITDTQYF | TGTGCCACCAGTGATCCACTAAGTATTACAGATACGCAGTATTTT
many | TRBJ1-1 | TRBV5-1 | NA | CASSLRPRDFMNTEAFF | TGCGCCAGCAGCCTGCGACCCAGGGATTTCATGAACACTGAAGCTTTCTTT
many | TRBJ2-2 | TRBV20-1 | TRBD2 | CSARELADPNTGELFF | TGCAGTGCTAGGGAACTAGCGGATCCCAACACCGGGGAGCTGTTTTTT
few | TRBJ2-3 | TRBV19 | NA | CASRPTLQDTQYF | TGTGCCAGTAGACCAACCCTCCAAGATACGCAGTATTTT
many | TRBJ2-7 | TRBV9 | NA | CASSVGQVEYEQYF | TGTGCCAGCAGCGTAGGCCAGGTGGAGTACGAGCAGTACTTC
many | TRBJ1-3 | TRBV30 | NA | CAWSVSGLSGNTIYF | TGTGCCTGGAGTGTATCAGGGTTGAGTGGAAACACCATATATTTT
NA | TRBJ2-5 | TRBV9 | NA | CASSVGVQETQYF | TGTGCCAGCAGCGTAGGTGTTCAAGAGACCCAGTACTTC
many | TRBJ2-6 | TRBV5-1 | NA | CASSLGGLFSSGANVLTF | TGCGCCAGCAGCTTGGGGGGACTCTTTTCCTCTGGGGCCAACGTCCTGACTTTC
many | TRBJ2-5 | TRBV7-7 | NA | CASSPDLLETQYF | TGTGCTAGCAGCCCGGACCTCTTAGAGACCCAGTACTTC
many | TRBJ2-2 | TRBV4-2 | NA | CASSQDWVTGNTGELFF | TGTGCCAGCAGCCAAGATTGGGTTACAGGGAACACCGGGGAGCTGTTTTTT
many | TRBJ2-1 | TRBV28 | TRBD2 | CASSPLSGTSNEQFF | TGTGCCAGCAGCCCTCTTTCCGGGACTAGCAATGAGCAGTTCTTC
NA | TRBJ2-7 | TRBV11-1 | NA | CASSQPGIYGSYEQYF | TGTGCCAGCAGCCAACCCGGGATTTACGGGTCCTACGAGCAGTACTTC
many | TRBJ2-2 | TRBV15 | TRBD2 | CATSRMPGLAEGGELFF | TGTGCCACCAGCAGGATGCCGGGACTAGCGGAAGGCGGGGAGCTGTTTTTT
NA | TRBJ1-1 | TRBV5-1 | NA | CASSLYIMNTEAFF | TGCGCCAGCAGCTTATACATAATGAACACTGAAGCTTTCTTT
NA | TRBJ1-1 | TRBV6-1 | TRBD1 | CASSEARTGGTEAFF | TGTGCCAGCAGTGAAGCCCGGACAGGGGGGACTGAAGCTTTCTTT
many | TRBJ2-7 | TRBV4-2 | TRBD2 | CASSQGASGNPYEQYF | TGTGCCAGCAGCCAAGGGGCTAGCGGGAACCCCTACGAGCAGTACTTC
many | TRBJ2-7 | TRBV19 | NA | CASSIGIRYEQYF | TGTGCCAGTAGTATCGGGATTAGGTACGAGCAGTACTTC
few | TRBJ2-2 | TRBV11-2 | NA | CASSFGQGEFTGELFF | TGTGCCAGCAGCTTCGGACAAGGCGAATTCACCGGGGAGCTGTTTTTT